A single sample gave rise to the 20 T cell receptor beta chains below, sequenced in a study of blood T cell repertoires in COVID-19. The assay was immunoSEQ multiplex PCR, and TCRdb's table has in-frame clones only and misses some. The sample contains 100,000 or so clones, 91% of which appear only once. The sequenced sample was peripheral blood. The receptors stem from a man over 45 with acute or convalescent COVID-19.

This clone was seen once. The chain uses TRBV6-6 and TRBJ1-1; D possibly corresponds to TRBD1 (6 bases). The CDR3 is 13 residues long. Germline V CDR1 and CDR2: MNHNY, SVGAGI (reference sequence). V was clipped by 11 bases and J by 1 base, with 14 bases between them. CDR3 protein: CAAETGANTEAFF. The CDR3 DNA sequence: TGTGCCGCGGAGACAGGCGCGAACACTGAAGCTTTCTTT.

This chain connects TRBV19 to TRBJ2-3; tentatively, D is TRBD1 (7 bases). Trimming took off 3 bases at V and 2 bases at J, with 15 bases between the two ends. The V gene's germline CDR1 is LNHDA and CDR2 SQIVND (reference sequence). The CDR3 covers 16 residues. The CDR3 nucleotides read TGTGCCAGTAGTATGGGGGGACAGCCGCACACAGATACGCAGTATTTT. It codes for CASSMGGQPHTDTQYF.

The rearrangement joins TRBV27 to TRBJ2-2, with 10 bases lining up with TRBD1. The V segment lost 6 bases and the J segment 4 bases; nucleotides outside the gene matches: 5. This CDR3 comprises 15 residues. Germline loops: CDR1 MNHEY, CDR2 SMNVEV (reference sequence). CDR3 residues: CASRPGQGPTGELFF. DNA of the CDR3: TGTGCCAGCAGACCGGGACAGGGGCCCACCGGGGAGCTGTTTTTT.

The chain couples TRBV9 to TRBJ2-7; 8 positions match TRBD1. After removal of 4 bases from V and 5 bases from J, the junction contained 20 bases not matched to a gene. Germline CDR1 reads SGDLS; CDR2 reads YYNGEE. The CDR3 is 18 amino acids. The CDR3 bases are TGTGCCAGCAGCACTAACCCAAGGTCGGACAGGGCGAGCCACGAGCAGTACTTC. Amino acid sequence: CASSTNPRSDRASHEQYF.

The chain couples TRBV7-3 to TRBJ2-2; perhaps TRBD1 as D (6 bases). CDR3 length: 16 amino acids. V was pared by 5 bases and J by 2 bases, with 15 bases between. Germline values: CDR1 SGHTA, CDR2 FQGTGA. The CDR3: CASSPRPGQNTGELFF. The CDR3 nucleotides read TGTGCCAGCAGCCCTCGTCCGGGACAAAACACCGGGGAGCTGTTTTTT.

The chain uses TRBV6-1 and TRBJ1-2; 7 positions match TRBD1. Germline loops: CDR1 MNHNS, CDR2 SASEGT. The CDR3 extends over 16 amino acids. V was clipped by 3 bases and J by 2 bases; unmatched bases: 9. The CDR3 region has the DNA TGTGCCAGCAGTGACGCGGACAGGCTCTTCAACTATGGCTACACCTTC. This encodes CASSDADRLFNYGYTF.

The rearrangement links TRBV19 to TRBJ1-6; 9 bases map to TRBD1. Germline CDR1 reads LNHDA; CDR2 reads SQIVND (reference sequence). J was trimmed by 10 bases and V by 3 bases; bases with no gene match: 7. The CDR3 covers 15 residues. The CDR3 nucleotides read TGTGCCAGTAGTATCCCCCTCGGACAGGGGTCACCCCTCCACTTT. Protein: CASSIPLGQGSPLHF.

The chain employs TRBV25-1 and TRBJ1-4, with 7 bases that match TRBD1. Per germline, CDR1 MGHDK and CDR2 SYGVNS. The CDR3 runs 15 residues. J gave up 7 bases and V 5 bases, and 10 bases lay outside the gene matches. This CDR3 reads CASSLPGTVSEKLFF. The CDR3 nucleotides are TGTGCCAGCAGTTTACCCGGGACAGTCTCTGAAAAACTGTTTTTT.

The chain couples TRBV7-9 to TRBJ1-1; 7 bases agree with TRBD1. The CDR3 spans 14 residues. With V trimmed by 5 bases and J by 4 bases, 7 bases remained unmatched. CDR1 and CDR2 (germline): SEHNR, FQNEAQ (reference sequence). CDR3 loop: CASSNTTGLTEAFF. CDR3 DNA sequence: TGTGCCAGCAGCAACACGACAGGGCTCACTGAAGCTTTCTTT.

This rearrangement joins TRBV10-2 to TRBJ1-2; possible D gene TRBD1, 6 bases. V dropped 7 bases and J dropped 6 bases, with 18 bases sitting between them. Per germline, CDR1 WSHSY and CDR2 SAAADI. This CDR3 comprises 14 residues. The CDR3 region has the DNA TGCGCCAGCACCGAACCACGGGGGGCGGATGGCTACACCTTC. Translating it yields CASTEPRGADGYTF.

The rearrangement joins TRBV25-1 to TRBJ1-1, with D uncertain. CDR3 length: 14 amino acids. The germline V gene has CDR1 MGHDK and CDR2 SYGVNS. The V end lost 6 bases, the J end lost 0 bases, and 11 bases lay between the germline ends. The CDR3 DNA follows: TGTGCCAGCAGGGCCAACAGTTTGAACACTGAAGCTTTCTTT. This encodes CASRANSLNTEAFF.

V and J are TRBV4-3 and TRBJ1-1, with TRBD1 matching 7 bases. The CDR3 has 17 residues. Germline V gene data show CDR1 as LGHNA and CDR2 as YSLEER. V shed 2 bases, J shed 2 bases, and the junction held 11 bases outside the gene matches. The CDR3 loop is CASSQQTGPGLNTEAFF. In nucleotides, the CDR3 is TGCGCCAGCAGCCAACAGACAGGGCCGGGCCTTAACACTGAAGCTTTCTTT.

The rearrangement links TRBV7-9 to TRBJ1-5; D gene unclear. This CDR3 has 17 residues. Germline loops: CDR1 SEHNR, CDR2 FQNEAQ (reference sequence). The V end was cut by 1 base, the J end by 2 bases, with 15 bases between. Here the CDR3 reads CASSLGTGRRGNQPQHF. DNA for the CDR3: TGTGCCAGCAGCTTAGGGACCGGGAGGAGGGGCAATCAGCCCCAGCATTTT.

In its sample, this clone was seen a few times. This rearrangement joins TRBV7-3 to TRBJ2-2, with 8 bases identical to TRBD1. V gave up 5 bases and J gave up 5 bases; unmatched junction bases: 10. Germline CDR1 reads SGHTA; CDR2 reads FQGTGA. The CDR3 has 16 amino acids. CDR3 DNA: TGTGCCAGCAGCCTGAAGGCGGACAGGGAAACCGGGGAGCTGTTTTTT. As protein: CASSLKADRETGELFF.

The chain recombines TRBV19 with TRBJ1-5; the D is unclear. Trimming left V 3 bases short and J 2 bases short, with 5 bases between. Looked up from germline, CDR1 is LNHDA and CDR2 is SQIVND (reference sequence). This CDR3 is 13 amino acids long. CDR3 sequence reads: CASSMSGNQPQHF. CDR3 sequence (DNA): TGTGCCAGTAGTATGTCTGGCAATCAGCCCCAGCATTTT. The variable domain in full, completed from reference TRBV19 and TRBJ1-5, reads DGGITQSPKYLFRKEGQNVTLSCEQNLNHDAMYWYRQDPGQGLRLIYYSQIVNDFQKGDIAEGYSVSREKKESFPLTVTSAQKNPTAFYLCASSMSGNQPQHFGDGTRLSIL.

This chain joins TRBV10-3 and TRBJ2-2, with a tentative D call TRBD1 (5 bases). The CDR3 is made up of 14 amino acids. The V end was cut by 5 bases, the J end by 2 bases, with 9 bases between. Germline values: CDR1 ENHRY, CDR2 SYGVKD. CDR3 protein: CAISPRDNTGELFF. The CDR3 DNA sequence: TGTGCCATCAGTCCCAGGGATAACACCGGGGAGCTGTTTTTT.

The J gene is TRBJ2-1, the V gene TRBV5-1; TRBD2 might be the D (5 bases). Trimming stripped 0 bases from V and 4 bases from J, with 11 bases between. The germline V gene encodes CDR1 SGHRS and CDR2 YFSETQ. The CDR3 sequence is 15 residues long. For the CDR3, the DNA is TGCGCCAGCAGCTTGGGTGGAGGCATATACAATGAGCAGTTCTTC. Translating gives CASSLGGGIYNEQFF.

The chain combines TRBV10-2 with TRBJ1-5; 7 bases agree with TRBD1. This CDR3 is 16 amino acids long. The V and J ends lost 8 bases and 1 base, in that order; junction bases with no gene match: 11. Germline-derived CDR1 and CDR2 are WSHSY and SAAADI. The CDR3 loop reads CASRPEYRGSNQPQHF. In nucleotides, the CDR3 is TGCGCCAGCCGTCCTGAATACAGGGGAAGCAATCAGCCCCAGCATTTT.

The chain has TRBV5-1 and TRBJ2-5; 13 positions agree with TRBD2. The germline CDR1 and CDR2 sequences are SGHRS and YFSETQ. This CDR3 comprises 16 residues. V shed 4 bases, J shed 2 bases, and the junction held 5 bases outside the gene matches. The CDR3 region is CASSPGTSGIQETQYF. CDR3 DNA sequence: TGCGCCAGCAGCCCCGGGACTAGCGGGATACAAGAGACCCAGTACTTC. Looking up the rest from reference TRBV5-1 and TRBJ2-5 gives the full variable domain: KAGVTQTPRYLIKTRGQQVTLSCSPISGHRSVSWYQQTPGQGLQFLFEYFSETQRNKGNFPGRFSGRQFSNSRSEMNVSTLELGDSALYLCASSPGTSGIQETQYFGPGTRLLVL.

This chain connects TRBV7-2 to TRBJ1-1; no reliable D call. The germline gives CDR1 SGHTA, CDR2 FQGNSA. V lost 3 bases and J 7 bases, leaving 6 bases between the germline ends. CDR3 length equals 11 residues. The chain's CDR3 is CASSFSSEAFF. CDR3 in DNA: TGTGCCAGCAGCTTTAGTAGTGAAGCTTTCTTT.